Below are 29 T cell receptor beta chains sequenced from a single sample in a study of early T cells in non-severe SARS-CoV-2 infection. In TCRdb, the 5' RACE reads were re-called with MiXCR into one record per CDR3 protein. The profile shows tens of thousands of distinct CDR3 sequences, 4.9% of them singletons. Sample: whole blood. Receptors were obtained from an adult who was a healthcare worker with PCR-confirmed SARS-CoV-2 infection or an uninfected control (not recorded which).

The chain recombines TRBV20-1 with TRBJ1-4; D gene ambiguous. The CDR3 runs to 13 residues. Germline V gene sequence: CDR1 DFQATT, CDR2 SNEGSKA (reference sequence). Trimming removed 0 bases at V and 10 bases at J, with 12 bases between. The CDR3 DNA reads as TGCAGTGCTAGAGATGTGGACCCCAGAAAACTGTTTTTT. As protein: CSARDVDPRKLFF.

This rearrangement joins TRBV4-3 to TRBJ2-3; possibly TRBD2 for D (6 bases). Germline CDR1 reads LGHNA; CDR2 reads YSLEER. The CDR3 consists of 15 residues. V lost 1 base and J 2 bases, leaving 10 bases between the germline ends. The CDR3 DNA sequence: TGCGCCAGCAGCCAAGCGGGCGGGGCCACAGATACGCAGTATTTT. Encoded protein: CASSQAGGATDTQYF.

This clonotype has ten or more counts. This sequence joins TRBV3-1 and TRBJ2-7; D is possibly TRBD1 (6 bases). The CDR3 is 12 amino acids. The V gene lost 8 bases and the J gene lost 4 bases, with 12 bases spanning the gap. Germline CDR1 is LGHDT and CDR2 is YNNKEL (reference sequence). The DNA for the CDR3 is TGTGCCAGCGGAAACCAGGGGTACGAGCAGTACTTC. Translated: CASGNQGYEQYF.

Only a few counts were recorded for this clonotype. The rearrangement uses TRBV5-1 and TRBJ2-1; TRBD2 might be the D (6 bases). V was shortened by 2 bases and J by 4 bases, with 13 bases between the two germline ends. Germline loops: CDR1 SGHRS, CDR2 YFSETQ. The CDR3 length is 15 residues. CDR3 region: CASSFGTVQYNEQFF. The CDR3 nucleotides read TGCGCCAGCAGCTTCGGGACTGTGCAGTACAATGAGCAGTTCTTC.

This clonotype was seen a few times. V gene TRBV20-1 combines with J gene TRBJ2-3, with TRBD2 matching 13 bases. Germline V CDR1 and CDR2: DFQATT, SNEGSKA (reference sequence). V lost 6 bases and J lost 5; bases outside the gene matches: 5. The CDR3 spans 14 residues. The CDR3 DNA reads as TGCAGTGCAGAGACTAGCGGGGGGCAAGATACGCAGTATTTT. As protein: CSAETSGGQDTQYF.

This clonotype was seen more than once but under ten times. V usage is TRBV5-5 and J usage is TRBJ2-2; no clear D. Trimming shortened V by 5 bases and J by 4 bases, and 24 bases separated the two germline ends. CDR3 length: 18 amino acids. The germline V gene has CDR1 SGHKS and CDR2 YYEKEE (reference sequence). Here the CDR3 reads CASSSTSPARFATGELFF. CDR3 in DNA: TGTGCCAGCAGTTCAACATCACCCGCAAGGTTTGCCACCGGGGAGCTGTTTTTT.

This clonotype was found many times. V is TRBV19 and J is TRBJ2-2; weak D call: TRBD1 (6 bases). This CDR3 has 13 amino acids. The V gene's germline CDR1 is LNHDA and CDR2 SQIVND (reference sequence). V gave up 6 bases and J gave up 6 bases, with 11 bases separating them. The CDR3 reads CASRIQGSGELFF. In nucleotides, the CDR3 is TGTGCCAGTAGGATTCAGGGGTCCGGGGAGCTGTTTTTT.

This clonotype was counted ten times or more. J is TRBJ1-6 and V is TRBV12-5; no definite D call. This CDR3 region has 15 residues. The germline V gene has CDR1 LGHNT and CDR2 FRNRAP. Trimming cost V 0 bases and J 9 bases, with 12 bases left between them. The CDR3: CASGLVLGKGSPLHF. As DNA, the CDR3 is TGTGCTAGTGGTTTGGTACTTGGAAAGGGTTCACCCCTCCACTTT.

This clonotype was counted at least ten times. The chain joins TRBV7-9 to TRBJ2-7, with 12 bases that match TRBD2. CDR3 length equals 17 residues. CDR1 is SEHNR, CDR2 FQNEAQ, per germline (reference sequence). Unmatched junction bases numbered 10, after V lost 5 bases and J lost 2 bases. The CDR3 DNA reads as TGTGCCAGCAGCGCCGGACTAGCGGGGACTAAGCCCTACGAGCAGTACTTC. It is translated as CASSAGLAGTKPYEQYF.

This clonotype turned up a few times. V gene TRBV10-1 combines with J gene TRBJ2-7; D possibly corresponds to TRBD2 (6 bases). V lost 6 bases, J lost 3 bases, and 15 bases lay in between. Germline V gives CDR1 WNHNN, CDR2 SYGVQD (reference sequence). The CDR3 spans 14 residues. DNA for the CDR3: TGCGCCAGCAGCACCGGGACTTCAAACTACGAGCAGTACTTC. It specifies CASSTGTSNYEQYF.

This clonotype was detected ten times or more. The V call is TRBV30, the J call TRBJ2-7; D call uncertain. The CDR3 spans 13 residues. The ends were cut back, 5 bases at V and 2 bases at J, with 13 bases in the middle. CDR1 is GTSNPN and CDR2 is SVGIG in the germline V gene (reference sequence). The CDR3 DNA sequence: TGTGCCTGGGCGCGGAGCCACGCCTACGAGCAGTACTTC. It is translated as CAWARSHAYEQYF. The whole variable domain, remainder taken from reference TRBV30 and TRBJ2-7, is SQTIHQWPATLVQPVGSPLSLECTVEGTSNPNLYWYRQAAGRGLQLLFYSVGIGQISSEVPQNLSASRPQDRQFILSSKKLLLSDSGFYLCAWARSHAYEQYFGPGTRLTVT.

This clonotype was recorded at least ten times. The chain couples TRBV6-2 or TRBV6-3 to TRBJ2-2, with a weak D call TRBD2 (6 bases). V was trimmed by 0 bases and J by 5 bases, leaving 7 bases between them. Germline V gene data show CDR1 as MNHEY and CDR2 as SVGEGT. The CDR3 consists of 14 residues. The CDR3 DNA is TGTGCCAGCAGTTACTCGGGGACTACCGGGGAGCTGTTTTTT. It codes for CASSYSGTTGELFF.

At least ten counts were recorded for this clonotype. V usage is TRBV5-1 and J usage is TRBJ1-1; D not certain. The V gene lost 1 base and the J gene lost 6 bases, with 10 bases spanning the gap. Per germline, CDR1 SGHRS and CDR2 YFSETQ. The length of the CDR3 is 13 residues. The CDR3 DNA sequence: TGCGCCAGCAGCTTGTCTGGGTTTGCTGAAGCTTTCTTT. As protein: CASSLSGFAEAFF.

This clonotype was observed many times. This rearrangement joins TRBV7-2 to TRBJ2-7, with D possibly being TRBD1 (6 bases). Germline-derived CDR1 and CDR2 are SGHTA and FQGNSA. The CDR3 is 14 residues long. V lost 5 bases to trimming and J lost 4 bases, with 15 bases between them. DNA for the CDR3: TGTGCCAGCAGCCCTCAACAGGGACGGTACGAGCAGTACTTC. It encodes CASSPQQGRYEQYF.

This clonotype was counted many times. The chain couples TRBV4-2 to TRBJ2-7; 7 bases fit TRBD1. The V and J ends lost 5 bases and 2 bases, in that order; junction bases with no gene match: 9. Germline assignment: CDR1 LGHNA and CDR2 YNFKEQ. The CDR3 totals 15 residues. CDR3 loop: CASSSIPGTAYEQYF. The CDR3 DNA is TGTGCCAGCAGCTCCATCCCCGGGACAGCCTACGAGCAGTACTTC.

This clonotype was recorded at least ten times. V and J are TRBV20-1 and TRBJ1-5; no clear D gene. The V end lost 0 bases, the J end lost 6 bases, and 6 bases lay between the germline ends. CDR3 length equals 12 residues. CDR1 is DFQATT and CDR2 is SNEGSKA in the germline V gene (reference sequence). The CDR3 DNA is TGCAGTGCTAGAGATCTGGGTCAGCCCCAGCATTTT. It codes for CSARDLGQPQHF.

The rearrangement joins TRBV27 to TRBJ1-1; possible D gene TRBD1, 6 bases. The V gene lost 8 bases and the J gene lost 0 bases, with 16 bases spanning the gap. CDR1 MNHEY and CDR2 SMNVEV come from the germline V gene (reference sequence). This CDR3 is built from 15 residues. The CDR3 is CASSMGRGLNTEAFF. The CDR3 coding sequence is TGTGCCAGCTCCATGGGCAGGGGCCTGAACACTGAAGCTTTCTTT.

J is TRBJ2-7 and V is TRBV29-1, with a possible D match to TRBD1 (5 bases). The V and J ends lost 3 bases and 1 base respectively, with 10 bases between them. CDR1 SQVTM and CDR2 ANQGSEA come from the germline V gene. CDR3 length: 13 residues. CDR3 in amino acids: CSVEAPGSYEQYF. The CDR3 DNA sequence: TGCAGCGTTGAGGCCCCAGGGTCCTACGAGCAGTACTTC.

In its sample, this clonotype was seen many times. V is TRBV24-1 and J is TRBJ1-2; D not resolved. There are 12 residues in the CDR3. The germline V and J ends were trimmed by 4 bases and 2 bases, with 4 bases remaining between them. Germline V gives CDR1 KGHDR, CDR2 SFDVKD. DNA for the CDR3: TGTGCCACCAGTGACACGAACTATGGCTACACCTTC. It codes for CATSDTNYGYTF.

The chain joins TRBV29-1 to TRBJ2-3; 10 bases are shared with TRBD1. Trimming removed 6 bases from V and 3 bases from J; junction bases left unmatched: 9. This CDR3 comprises 15 residues. Germline V lookup: CDR1 SQVTM, CDR2 ANQGSEA. CDR3: CSVSTGQGGTDTQYF. In nucleotides, the CDR3 is TGCAGCGTCTCCACCGGACAGGGGGGGACAGATACGCAGTATTTT.

This clonotype was picked up many times. The chain employs TRBV24-1 and TRBJ2-3; TRBD2 matches at 8 bases. Unmatched junction bases numbered 7, after V lost 4 bases and J lost 2 bases. This CDR3 contains 16 residues. Germline values: CDR1 KGHDR, CDR2 SFDVKD. The CDR3 region is CATSETLAGNTDTQYF. Written as DNA, the CDR3 is TGTGCCACCAGTGAGACTTTAGCGGGAAACACAGATACGCAGTATTTT.

This clonotype has a count of ten or more. This chain joins TRBV9 and TRBJ2-1, with D tentatively TRBD2 (5 bases). Trimming cost V 4 bases and J 4 bases, with 9 bases left between them. The CDR3 runs to 13 residues. Germline V gives CDR1 SGDLS, CDR2 YYNGEE. The CDR3 DNA reads as TGTGCCAGCAGCCGCGGACTGTACAATGAGCAGTTCTTC. Translating gives CASSRGLYNEQFF.

This clonotype was seen a few times. The rearrangement joins TRBV18 to TRBJ2-3; D could derive from TRBD1 or TRBD2 (6 bases each). The V gene lost 2 bases and the J gene lost 4 bases, with 19 bases spanning the gap. Germline V gives CDR1 KGHSH, CDR2 LQKENI. The CDR3 spans 17 residues. The CDR3 DNA sequence: TGTGCCAGCTCACCATGGGAGGACAGCCGGTGGGCAGATACGCAGTATTTT. Its translation: CASSPWEDSRWADTQYF.

V gene TRBV19 combines with J gene TRBJ2-1; D is ambiguous. V lost 3 bases and J 0 bases, leaving 6 bases between the germline ends. CDR1 and CDR2 (germline): LNHDA, SQIVND (reference sequence). This CDR3 comprises 14 residues. DNA for the CDR3: TGTGCCAGTAGTATGGCGGACTCCTACAATGAGCAGTTCTTC. It specifies CASSMADSYNEQFF.

This clonotype was detected many times. The gene calls are TRBV14 and TRBJ2-1, with D unresolved. The CDR3 is made up of 15 amino acids. Deletions cut 5 bases from V and 0 bases from J, with 11 bases between. Germline V gene data show CDR1 as SGHDN and CDR2 as FVKESK. CDR3 residues: CASSTERLSYNEQFF. In DNA, the CDR3 is TGTGCCAGCAGCACGGAGCGACTCTCCTACAATGAGCAGTTCTTC.

The chain couples TRBV12-3 or TRBV12-4 to TRBJ1-5; 11 bases match TRBD1. The CDR3 loop spans 14 amino acids. The V gene end was trimmed by 7 bases and the J gene end by 5 bases; junction bases not matched to a gene: 4. The CDR3 DNA sequence: TGTGCCAGCAAACGGACAGGGGGCTATCAGCCCCAGCATTTT. Protein product: CASKRTGGYQPQHF.

V gene TRBV7-2 combines with J gene TRBJ2-5, with 8 bases fitting TRBD1. Germline assignment: CDR1 SGHTA and CDR2 FQGNSA. Trimming took 5 bases from V and 4 from J; bases not matched to a gene: 9. This CDR3 spans 15 amino acids. CDR3 region: CASSKRQGIGETQYF. For the CDR3, the DNA is TGTGCCAGCAGCAAACGACAGGGGATAGGAGAGACCCAGTACTTC.

This clonotype showed up many times. This sequence joins TRBV19 and TRBJ1-5; 10 bases map to TRBD1. This CDR3 contains 15 residues. V lost 10 bases, J lost 3 bases, and 9 bases stayed unmatched. In germline, CDR1 is LNHDA, CDR2 SQIVND (reference sequence). CDR3 DNA: TGTGCCACCACCTGGGGGACAGGGGTCAATCAGCCCCAGCATTTT. Residues: CATTWGTGVNQPQHF.

This clonotype was detected only a few times. The V call is TRBV12-3 or TRBV12-4, the J call TRBJ2-1, with 8 bases that match TRBD2. This CDR3 contains 14 residues. Trimming cost V 7 bases and J 6 bases; bases outside gene matches: 8. The CDR3 region has the DNA TGTGCCAGCAACCCGGGGGGGAGGGCCAATGAGCAGTTCTTC. Its protein product is CASNPGGRANEQFF.